Sequencing of this T cell receptor beta chain was carried out in a study of beta chain features in type 1 diabetes. Study at large: Age, gender and cell yields were alike across patients and healthy donors.

Findings of the study overall: Patients with Type 1 diabetes showed moderately but significantly shorter TCRB CDR3s in all four CD4+ subsets.

Germline V lookup: CDR1 SGHNT, CDR2 YYREEE (reference sequence). The V segment lost 4 bases and the J segment 4 bases; nucleotides outside the gene matches: 6. The CDR3 spans 15 residues. Sequencing targeted expressed TCRB transcripts, as all isolated RNA had been reverse transcribed. This table comes from immunoSEQ multiplex PCR, and its TCRdb copy is limited to in-frame clones, with some not included. The data show roughly 610,000 clones, about 14% seen once. About this clone itself: Its antigen remains unknown.

This chain joins TRBV5-4 and TRBJ1-3; 9 bases are shared with TRBD1. Sample: naive CD4+ T cells from blood. This receptor was identified in a man between 18 and 29 years old in good health. The CDR3 loop reads CASSRRDREGNTIYF. DNA for the CDR3: TGTGCCAGCAGCCGCCGGGACAGGGAAGGAAACACCATATATTTT.